The 25 T cell receptor beta chains reported below all come from one sample, sequenced in a study of T-cell memory formation after mild COVID-19. MiXCR was run by TCRdb on the 5' RACE reads, yielding one entry per CDR3 protein. Here the sample spans hundreds of thousands of distinct CDR3 sequences, roughly 17% being singletons. The sequencing input was PBMCs or a T cell subset sorted from them (not recorded which). These receptors all come from a man between 18 and 29 years old who had mild COVID-19 (a few samples of this study predate the infection). Cell type and time point are not known.

This clonotype was detected only a few times. The chain uses TRBV14 and TRBJ1-5; TRBD1 is a possible D gene (5 bases). The CDR3 runs to 18 residues. The V gene lost 0 bases and the J gene lost 0 bases, with 15 bases spanning the gap. Per the germline V gene, CDR1 is SGHDN and CDR2 is FVKESK. The CDR3 loop reads CASSQDRQGAHSNQPQHF. The CDR3 bases are TGTGCCAGCAGCCAAGATCGCCAGGGCGCCCATAGCAATCAGCCCCAGCATTTT.

The V and J genes are TRBV18 and TRBJ2-1; the match to TRBD1 covers 8 bases. V trimming: 3 bases; J trimming: 8 bases; junction bases outside the gene matches: 6. Germline-derived CDR1 and CDR2 are KGHSH and LQKENI. This CDR3 contains 14 residues. CDR3 amino acids: CASSPWGQADEQFF. Written as DNA, the CDR3 is TGTGCCAGCTCACCGTGGGGACAGGCCGATGAGCAGTTCTTC.

The rearrangement uses TRBV5-1 and TRBJ2-1; D is undetermined. This CDR3 region has 12 residues. From germline, CDR1 is SGHRS and CDR2 YFSETQ. V was trimmed by 0 bases and J by 9 bases, leaving 7 bases between them. The CDR3 protein is CASSLGESEQFF. In nucleotides, the CDR3 is TGCGCCAGCAGCTTGGGCGAGAGTGAGCAGTTCTTC.

The chain combines TRBV5-4 with TRBJ2-5, with 7 bases identical to TRBD2. The germline gives CDR1 SGHNT, CDR2 YYREEE (reference sequence). V lost 4 bases to trimming and J lost 4 bases; unmatched junction nucleotides: 10. This CDR3 spans 15 amino acids. CDR3 in DNA: TGTGCCAGCAGCGCCAAGCGGGGTGAAGGAGAGACCCAGTACTTC. Protein: CASSAKRGEGETQYF.

V is TRBV7-2 and J is TRBJ2-7; TRBD1 matches 9 bases. J was trimmed by 1 base and V by 0 bases; bases with no gene match: 10. The CDR3 is made up of 18 amino acids. Germline lookup yields CDR1 SGHTA and CDR2 FQGNSA. This chain's CDR3 is CASSLAPTDRGISYEQYF. The CDR3 DNA follows: TGTGCCAGCAGCTTAGCGCCGACAGACAGGGGGATTTCCTACGAGCAGTACTTC. Full variable domain (missing parts from reference TRBV7-2 and TRBJ2-7): GAGVSQSPSNKVTEKGKDVELRCDPISGHTALYWYRQSLGQGLEFLIYFQGNSAPDKSGLPSDRFSAERTGGSVSTLTIQRTQQEDSAVYLCASSLAPTDRGISYEQYFGPGTRLTVT.

This rearrangement joins TRBV7-2 to TRBJ1-1, with a possible D match to TRBD1 (5 bases). Germline-derived CDR1 and CDR2 are SGHTA and FQGNSA. CDR3 length: 14 amino acids. The germline V and J ends were trimmed by 1 base and 4 bases, with 10 bases remaining between them. CDR3 region: CASSLEWGGTEAFF. As DNA, the CDR3 is TGTGCCAGCAGCTTAGAGTGGGGGGGCACTGAAGCTTTCTTT.

This chain connects TRBV28 to TRBJ1-5; 9 bases are a match to TRBD1. Germline assignment: CDR1 MDHEN and CDR2 SYDVKM. V lost 6 bases and J lost 5; bases outside the gene matches: 14. The CDR3 runs 17 residues. CDR3 bases: TGTGCCAGCAGCTACAAGGGACAGGGACGCGGTGATCAGCCCCAGCATTTT. Protein product: CASSYKGQGRGDQPQHF.

This clonotype has just a few counts. This chain uses TRBV7-9 with TRBJ2-5; D gene uncertain. In germline, CDR1 is SEHNR, CDR2 FQNEAQ (reference sequence). The CDR3 runs 13 residues. Trimming shortened V by 7 bases and J by 3 bases, and 12 bases separated the two germline ends. The DNA of the CDR3 is TGTGCCAGCAAGGAAACTATCGAAGAGACCCAGTACTTC. As protein: CASKETIEETQYF.

This chain connects TRBV7-3 to TRBJ2-3; 8 bases align to TRBD2. The J segment lost 0 bases and the V segment lost 5 bases, leaving 4 bases of the junction unmatched. The CDR3 runs to 15 residues. Germline lookup yields CDR1 SGHTA and CDR2 FQGTGA. CDR3 bases: TGTGCCAGCAGCGAGACTAGCGATAGCACAGATACGCAGTATTTT. This sequence encodes CASSETSDSTDTQYF.

The chain has TRBV12-5 and TRBJ2-3; 11 bases line up with TRBD1. The junction had 11 bases not matched to a gene; V was cut back by 5 bases and J by 4 bases. Germline CDR1 reads LGHNT; CDR2 reads FRNRAP. This CDR3 is 17 amino acids long. The CDR3 DNA reads as TGTGCTAGTGGTAGATACGGGACAGGGGGAACCCCAGATACGCAGTATTTT. This sequence encodes CASGRYGTGGTPDTQYF.

The chain has TRBV7-9 and TRBJ1-5; TRBD1 is a possible D gene (6 bases). The CDR3 is made up of 13 amino acids. V lost 5 bases to trimming and J lost 5 bases, with 10 bases between them. Germline CDR1 reads SEHNR; CDR2 reads FQNEAQ (reference sequence). CDR3 sequence (DNA): TGTGCCAGCAGCACTTACAGGGATCAGCCCCAGCATTTT. It codes for CASSTYRDQPQHF.

The gene calls are TRBV7-9 and TRBJ2-7, with TRBD1 as a possible D gene (6 bases). The CDR3 runs to 16 residues. The V end lost 5 bases, the J end lost 5 bases, and 22 bases lay between the germline ends. Per germline, CDR1 SEHNR and CDR2 FQNEAQ (reference sequence). The DNA for the CDR3 is TGTGCCAGCAGCCCGCGGGTAGGGGGTGTCCGAGACGAGCAGTACTTC. Its protein product is CASSPRVGGVRDEQYF.

The V gene is TRBV7-9, the J gene TRBJ1-2, with a weak D call TRBD1 (5 bases). This CDR3 spans 16 amino acids. V lost 5 bases, J lost 1 base, and 17 bases lay in between. Germline CDR1 SEHNR, CDR2 FQNEAQ (reference sequence). CDR3 residues: CASSRLGGADNYGYTF. CDR3 coding DNA: TGTGCCAGCAGCCGATTGGGCGGGGCTGATAACTATGGCTACACCTTC.

This clonotype was picked up a small number of times. J is TRBJ2-5 and V is TRBV5-1, with TRBD1 as a possible D gene (5 bases). Trimming cost V 4 bases and J 5 bases, with 15 bases left between them. Germline V lookup: CDR1 SGHRS, CDR2 YFSETQ. This CDR3 comprises 14 residues. CDR3 coding DNA: TGCGCCAGCAGCGAGGCCAGGGCGAGGGAGACCCAGTACTTC. The encoded protein is CASSEARARETQYF.

This clonotype was seen more than once but under ten times. The chain is built from TRBV7-2 and TRBJ1-4, with unresolved D. This CDR3 is built from 15 residues. V was cut by 5 bases and J by 5 bases, with 15 bases left in between. Germline-derived CDR1 and CDR2 are SGHTA and FQGNSA. CDR3 in DNA: TGTGCCAGCAGCCCCCTGGGCGGGGAGAATGAAAAACTGTTTTTT. It is translated as CASSPLGGENEKLFF.

This clonotype appeared a few times. V is TRBV5-1 and J is TRBJ1-1; perhaps TRBD1 as D (6 bases). Between the trimmed V and J ends, which lost 0 bases and 10 bases, there was a span of 16 bases. The CDR3 has 14 residues. Germline CDR1 reads SGHRS; CDR2 reads YFSETQ. The CDR3 region has the DNA TGCGCCAGCAGCTTGGTAGGGGGGCCCCACGGAGCTTTCTTT. Protein product: CASSLVGGPHGAFF.

This clonotype was observed at least ten times. V usage is TRBV20-1 and J usage is TRBJ1-5, with D unresolved. The CDR3 sequence is 14 residues long. Per germline, CDR1 DFQATT and CDR2 SNEGSKA (reference sequence). The V end lost 4 bases, the J end lost 4 bases, and 14 bases lay between the germline ends. CDR3 in amino acids: CSAILIGRNQPQHF. Written as DNA, the CDR3 is TGCAGTGCTATCCTCATCGGGAGGAATCAGCCCCAGCATTTT.

The chain employs TRBV7-2 and TRBJ2-7; a possible D gene is TRBD1 (5 bases). V shed 1 base and J shed 6 bases, with 10 bases lying between them. Per germline, CDR1 SGHTA and CDR2 FQGNSA. The CDR3 loop spans 13 amino acids. CDR3: CASSLELGVEQYF. The DNA for the CDR3 is TGTGCCAGCAGCTTAGAGCTAGGGGTCGAGCAGTACTTC.

This clonotype was detected a few times. This chain connects TRBV18 to TRBJ2-5, with D possibly matching TRBD2 (6 bases). The CDR3 length is 14 residues. In germline, CDR1 is KGHSH, CDR2 LQKENI. Trimming shortened V by 0 bases and J by 3 bases, and 8 bases separated the two germline ends. In DNA form, the CDR3 reads TGTGCCAGCTCACCACCGTGGGGGGAAGAGACCCAGTACTTC. Protein: CASSPPWGEETQYF.

This clonotype was counted a few times. This rearrangement joins TRBV20-1 to TRBJ2-5, with D uncertain. The CDR3 is 12 residues long. Germline assignment: CDR1 DFQATT and CDR2 SNEGSKA (reference sequence). Deletions cut 3 bases from V and 2 bases from J, with 7 bases between. The CDR3 DNA follows: TGCAGTGCTAGGGGCAAACAAGAGACCCAGTACTTC. This sequence encodes CSARGKQETQYF.

The rearrangement joins TRBV10-3 to TRBJ2-3; D may be TRBD1 or TRBD2 (6 bases each). V lost 2 bases and J lost 5, with 11 bases in between. Germline V CDR1 and CDR2: ENHRY, SYGVKD. The CDR3 consists of 14 residues. CDR3 residues: CAISEGGRIDTQYF. DNA of the CDR3: TGTGCCATCAGTGAGGGGGGGCGTATAGATACGCAGTATTTT.

This clonotype was recorded a few times. The genes are TRBV29-1 and TRBJ1-2; 8 bases line up with TRBD1. Germline values: CDR1 SQVTM, CDR2 ANQGSEA. The CDR3 loop spans 11 amino acids. After removal of 6 bases from V and 3 bases from J, the junction contained 0 bases not matched to a gene. The DNA of the CDR3 is TGCAGCGTACAGGGGGACTATGGCTACACCTTC. Amino acids: CSVQGDYGYTF.

CDR3 region: CSASKLSAGELFF. CDR3 in DNA: TGCAGTGCTAGTAAGCTGTCCGCCGGGGAGCTGTTTTTT. The rearrangement links TRBV20-1 to TRBJ2-2; D gene unclear. The germline V gene has CDR1 DFQATT and CDR2 SNEGSKA (reference sequence). CDR3 size: 13 residues. V lost 3 bases and J 6 bases, leaving 11 bases between the germline ends.

This clonotype was recorded a few times. This chain uses TRBV5-1 with TRBJ1-2; 7 nucleotides line up with TRBD1. V shed 7 bases, J shed 1 base, and the junction held 4 bases outside the gene matches. Germline values: CDR1 SGHRS, CDR2 YFSETQ. This CDR3 region has 13 residues. The CDR3 spells CASGTDNNYGYTF. In nucleotides, the CDR3 is TGCGCCAGCGGGACAGACAATAACTATGGCTACACCTTC.

This clonotype was recorded at least ten times. CDR3 loop: CASSLRDYQETQYF. The CDR3 DNA reads TGCGCCAGCAGCTTGAGGGACTACCAAGAGACCCAGTACTTC. The chain uses TRBV5-1 and TRBJ2-5, with D possibly matching TRBD2 (6 bases). Per germline, CDR1 SGHRS and CDR2 YFSETQ. Trimming removed 1 base at V and 0 bases at J, with 7 bases between. The CDR3 runs to 14 residues.